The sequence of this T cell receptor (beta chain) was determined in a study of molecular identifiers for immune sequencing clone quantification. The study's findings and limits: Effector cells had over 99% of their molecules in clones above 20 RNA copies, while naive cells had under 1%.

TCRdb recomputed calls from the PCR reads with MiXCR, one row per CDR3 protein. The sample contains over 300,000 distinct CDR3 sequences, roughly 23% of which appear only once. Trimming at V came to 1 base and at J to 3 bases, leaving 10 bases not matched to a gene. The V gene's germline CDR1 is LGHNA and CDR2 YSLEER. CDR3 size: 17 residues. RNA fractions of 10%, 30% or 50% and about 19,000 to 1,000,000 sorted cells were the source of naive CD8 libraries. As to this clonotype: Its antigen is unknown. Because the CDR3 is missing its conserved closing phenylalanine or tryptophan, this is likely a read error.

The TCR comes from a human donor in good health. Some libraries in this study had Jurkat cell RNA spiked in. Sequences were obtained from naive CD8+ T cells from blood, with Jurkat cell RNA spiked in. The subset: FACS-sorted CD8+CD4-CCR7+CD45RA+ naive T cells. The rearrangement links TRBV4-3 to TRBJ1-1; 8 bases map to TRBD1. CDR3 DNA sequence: TGCGCCAGCAGCCAAGGCCGTGACAGGGGTGGAGACACTGAAGCTTTCTAT. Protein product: CASSQGRDRGGDTEAFY.